These 6 T cell receptor beta chains originate from one sample sequenced in a study of read filtering for tumor transcriptome and immune sequencing. Molecular barcoded adaptors covering alpha/delta and beta/gamma chains were used on around 400 ng RNA. TCRdb itself ran the reads through MiXCR, one entry per CDR3 protein. The profile shows 60,000 to 80,000 distinct CDR3 sequences, around 14% of them singletons. Sequencing used a population of CD138-negative cells sorted from bone marrow. The origin of the receptors is a donor aged 40 or older with multiple myeloma.

Details on this clonotype: A far larger clone is off by one base, so a read error is likely. The chain recombines TRBV11-2 with TRBJ2-1; D tentatively reads TRBD1 or TRBD2 (5 bases each). V was cut by 2 bases and J by 7 bases, with 15 bases left in between. Looked up from germline, CDR1 is SGHAT and CDR2 is FQNNGV. This CDR3 has 15 amino acids. CDR3 nucleotides: TGTGCCAGCAGCTTAAAGGGAACCGGGGCGAATGAGCAGTTCTTC. Its protein is CASSLKGTGANEQFF. The full variable domain, completed using reference TRBV11-2 and TRBJ2-1, is EAGVAQSPRYKIIEKRQSVAFWCNPISGHATLYWYQQILGQGPKLLIQFQNNGVVDDSQLPKDRFSAERLKGVDSTLKIQPAKLEDSAVYLCASSLKGTGANEQFFGPGTRLTVL.

This clonotype showed up many times. This chain links TRBV7-2 with TRBJ2-1; maybe TRBD1 (6 bases). CDR1 is SGHTA, CDR2 FQGNSA, per germline. The germline V and J ends were trimmed by 1 base and 12 bases, with 19 bases remaining between them. This CDR3 has 15 residues. CDR3 DNA: TGTGCCAGCAGCTTAGGGGCAGGGACAACGGCTGGGCAGTTCTTC. Protein sequence: CASSLGAGTTAGQFF.

This clonotype occurred many times. The gene calls are TRBV7-2 and TRBJ2-5; the match to TRBD1 covers 11 bases. This CDR3 spans 15 amino acids. V shed 5 bases, J shed 2 bases, and the junction held 4 bases outside the gene matches. The germline V gene encodes CDR1 SGHTA and CDR2 FQGNSA. The CDR3 loop is CASSTDRGQQETQYF. CDR3 nucleotides: TGTGCCAGCAGCACGGACAGGGGGCAACAAGAGACCCAGTACTTC.

This clonotype was picked up many times. The chain links TRBV5-1 to TRBJ2-5; maybe TRBD1 (8 bases). This CDR3 spans 16 amino acids. CDR1 and CDR2 from the germline V gene are SGHRS and YFSETQ. Trimming took off 4 bases at V and 2 bases at J, with 18 bases between the two ends. CDR3 bases: TGCGCCAGCAGCCCAGCGGGGACAGGAGAACAAGAGACCCAGTACTTC. Protein product: CASSPAGTGEQETQYF.

This clonotype was observed a few times. The V call is TRBV11-2, the J call TRBJ2-2; no definite D call. Trimming took 2 bases from V and 9 from J, leaving 13 bases between them. CDR3 length equals 14 residues. Germline CDR1 reads SGHAT; CDR2 reads FQNNGV. CDR3: CASSLMGSRRELFF. In DNA, the CDR3 is TGTGCCAGCAGCTTAATGGGGTCCCGACGGGAGCTGTTTTTT. Full variable domain (missing parts from reference TRBV11-2 and TRBJ2-2): EAGVAQSPRYKIIEKRQSVAFWCNPISGHATLYWYQQILGQGPKLLIQFQNNGVVDDSQLPKDRFSAERLKGVDSTLKIQPAKLEDSAVYLCASSLMGSRRELFFGEGSRLTVL.

This clonotype was observed a few times. This chain joins TRBV7-9 and TRBJ2-1; 8 bases fit TRBD2. V was clipped by 5 bases and J by 2 bases; unmatched bases: 17. The CDR3 runs to 19 residues. Germline-derived CDR1 and CDR2 are SEHNR and FQNEAQ (reference sequence). The CDR3 is CASSPPVRPGGRPYNEQFF. CDR3 nucleotide sequence: TGTGCCAGCAGCCCTCCCGTCCGGCCGGGCGGGAGGCCCTACAATGAGCAGTTCTTC.